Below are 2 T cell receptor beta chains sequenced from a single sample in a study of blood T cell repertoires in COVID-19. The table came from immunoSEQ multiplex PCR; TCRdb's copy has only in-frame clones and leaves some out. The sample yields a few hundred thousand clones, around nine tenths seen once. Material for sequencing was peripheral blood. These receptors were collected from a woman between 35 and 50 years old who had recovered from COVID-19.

The CDR3 spells CASRRHNTANYGYTF. CDR3 nucleotides: TGTGCCAGCAGACGACACAACACGGCTAACTATGGCTACACCTTC. This chain uses TRBV5-4 with TRBJ1-2; D gene uncertain. The CDR3 has 15 amino acids. Trimming took off 5 bases at V and 0 bases at J, with 14 bases between the two ends. Germline V gives CDR1 SGHNT, CDR2 YYREEE (reference sequence).

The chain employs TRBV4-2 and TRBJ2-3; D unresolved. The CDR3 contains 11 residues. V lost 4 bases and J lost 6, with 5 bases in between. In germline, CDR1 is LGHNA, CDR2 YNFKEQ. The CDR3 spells CASSPGDTQYF. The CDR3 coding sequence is TGTGCCAGCAGCCCAGGCGATACGCAGTATTTT.